A selection of T cell receptor beta chains follows, all from one sample in a study of shared clonotypes between healthy human individuals. Assay used: immunoSEQ multiplex PCR; TCRdb lists only in-frame clones, some missing. The sample yields fewer than 650,000 clones, less than 80% seen once. The specimen sequenced was PBMCs. The receptors here all came from a woman aged 40 to 50 in good health. Some clones in this sample may be carry-over from other donors' samples. The CDR3 runs from the conserved cysteine through the conserved F or W. Fields, in order: V gene, J gene, CDR3 protein.

V: TRBV7-3
J: TRBJ2-1
CDR3: CASSLFGTSGVGEQFF

V: TRBV7-2
J: TRBJ1-2
CDR3: CASSLGQGNYGYTF

V: TRBV9
J: TRBJ1-1
CDR3: CASSVGGSEAFF

V: TRBV9
J: TRBJ2-1
CDR3: CASSVSGKNNEQFF

V: TRBV13
J: TRBJ2-7
CDR3: CASSLKGSYEQYF

V: TRBV11-2
J: TRBJ2-2
CDR3: CASSPDLRGSLTGELFF

V: TRBV2
J: TRBJ2-1
CDR3: CASSPDTPPRNEQFF

V: TRBV5-6
J: TRBJ2-5
CDR3: CASSPESYYQETQYF

V: TRBV6-1
J: TRBJ2-5
CDR3: CASSDATGLGETQYF

V: TRBV6-1
J: TRBJ1-5
CDR3: CATSGQGLNQPQHF

V: TRBV5-1
J: TRBJ2-7
CDR3: CASRWGTGSNEQYF

V: TRBV4-1
J: TRBJ1-5
CDR3: CASSQVTMNQPQHF

V: TRBV27
J: TRBJ2-1
CDR3: CASRRDGYNEQFF

V: TRBV4-2
J: TRBJ2-7
CDR3: CASSREARTRPSHEQYF

V: TRBV7-2
J: TRBJ1-1
CDR3: CASSLATGTNTEAFF

V: TRBV7-3
J: TRBJ2-7
CDR3: CASSRDRAYEQYF

V: TRBV7-9
J: TRBJ2-4
CDR3: CASSSRDSRKNIQYF